This passage covers 10 T cell receptor beta chains from one sample sequenced in a study of T cell responses to AZD1222 COVID-19 vaccine. Assay: immunoSEQ multiplex PCR; the TCRdb copy retains only in-frame clones and omits some. The sample contains about 130,000 clones, 90% to 95% of which appear only once. The sequencing here drew on peripheral blood, taken on day 0 of AZD1222 vaccination. Receptors originate from an adult in good health.

The chain has TRBV6-2 or TRBV6-3 and TRBJ1-1; the D is unclear. The CDR3 is 16 residues long. From germline, CDR1 is MNHEY and CDR2 SVGEGT. Trimming cost V 2 bases and J 0 bases, with 13 bases left between them. CDR3 sequence reads: CASSYVSAPMNTEAFF. In DNA form, the CDR3 reads TGTGCCAGCAGTTACGTGAGTGCCCCAATGAACACTGAAGCTTTCTTT.

The rearrangement links TRBV28 to TRBJ2-7; TRBD2 agrees at 10 bases. The CDR3 totals 13 residues. The V gene's germline CDR1 is MDHEN and CDR2 SYDVKM. V shed 7 bases, J shed 12 bases, and the junction held 12 bases outside the gene matches. The CDR3: CASIRTSGKRVYF. The CDR3, as DNA: TGTGCCAGCATCCGGACTAGCGGAAAGAGAGTGTACTTC.

V usage is TRBV24-1 and J usage is TRBJ1-5; D gene unclear. The V end lost 5 bases, the J end lost 0 bases, and 7 bases lay between the germline ends. Per the germline V gene, CDR1 is KGHDR and CDR2 is SFDVKD. This CDR3 has 14 residues. CDR3 nucleotides: TGTGCCACCAGTGCGGACCTTAGCAATCAGCCCCAGCATTTT. This encodes CATSADLSNQPQHF.

The CDR3 here is CASSPQNRVNEQYF. As DNA, the CDR3 is TGTGCCAGTAGCCCCCAGAACAGGGTCAACGAGCAGTACTTC. The chain recombines TRBV19 with TRBJ2-7; the D gene is possibly TRBD1 (6 bases). V lost 6 bases and J lost 5, with 17 bases in between. CDR1 is LNHDA, CDR2 SQIVND, per germline (reference sequence). This CDR3 contains 14 residues.

CDR3 coding DNA: TGTGCCAGCAGTCCACTAAGGCCTGGGGTCAACACTGAAGCTTTCTTT. It is translated as CASSPLRPGVNTEAFF. This rearrangement joins TRBV7-2 to TRBJ1-1, with D unclear. The CDR3 loop spans 16 amino acids. The germline CDR1 and CDR2 sequences are SGHTA and FQGNSA. Trimming took 6 bases from V and 2 from J, leaving 19 bases between them.

The V gene is TRBV11-2, the J gene TRBJ1-1; D gene uncertain. This CDR3 has 14 amino acids. V lost 7 bases and J 2 bases, leaving 14 bases between the germline ends. Germline loops: CDR1 SGHAT, CDR2 FQNNGV. The CDR3 protein is CASTARTGNTEAFF. The CDR3 nucleotides read TGTGCCAGCACCGCCAGGACGGGAAACACTGAAGCTTTCTTT.

The chain carries TRBV2 and TRBJ1-1, with D unresolved. V was pared by 5 bases and J by 3 bases, with 10 bases between. There are 13 residues in the CDR3. Germline V gene sequence: CDR1 SNHLY, CDR2 FYNNEI. This CDR3 reads CASSKFRDTEAFF. In DNA form, the CDR3 reads TGTGCCAGCAGTAAATTCCGGGACACTGAAGCTTTCTTT.

The chain recombines TRBV4-1 with TRBJ1-2; maybe TRBD1 (5 bases). V gave up 2 bases and J gave up 4 bases, with 8 bases separating them. CDR1 is MGHRA, CDR2 YSYEKL, per germline. The CDR3 has 13 amino acids. The CDR3 spells CASSQTGAYGYTF. In DNA form, the CDR3 reads TGCGCCAGCAGCCAAACAGGAGCCTATGGCTACACCTTC.

This chain links TRBV5-6 with TRBJ1-3; no reliable D call. Germline V gene sequence: CDR1 SGHDT, CDR2 YYEEEE. The length of the CDR3 is 15 residues. The V end was cut by 0 bases, the J end by 2 bases, with 9 bases between. CDR3 loop: CASSLVSGPGNTIYF. CDR3 nucleotides: TGTGCCAGCAGCTTGGTATCAGGTCCTGGAAACACCATATATTTT.

The genes are TRBV5-1 and TRBJ2-7; D might be TRBD1 (6 bases). The V gene lost 7 bases and the J gene lost 2 bases, with 19 bases spanning the gap. Germline V CDR1 and CDR2: SGHRS, YFSETQ. This CDR3 is built from 15 residues. DNA of the CDR3: TGCGCCAGCTCATCCTTTGGGGACACTACCTACGAGCAGTACTTC. Its translation is CASSSFGDTTYEQYF.